The 30 T cell receptor beta chains below were found in one sample sequenced in a study of response to subunit inactivated influenza vaccine. TCRdb reprocessed the RT-PCR reads with MiXCR, giving one entry per CDR3 protein. The sample has some 300,000 distinct CDR3 sequences; about 20% are singletons. The starting material was PBMCs from blood, obtained less than 22 months after vaccination. Source of these receptors: a man aged 50-75 years who received an inactivated influenza vaccine.

Many counts were recorded for this clonotype. The V and J genes are TRBV12-3 or TRBV12-4 and TRBJ1-2; maybe TRBD1 (6 bases). The V end was cut by 5 bases, the J end by 3 bases, with 10 bases between. This CDR3 is 13 amino acids long. The CDR3 loop is CASSAGGHYGYTF. The CDR3 nucleotides read TGTGCCAGCAGTGCCGGGGGCCACTATGGCTACACCTTC.

The rearrangement uses TRBV6-5 and TRBJ1-4, with 7 bases that match TRBD1. This CDR3 spans 19 amino acids. Per germline, CDR1 MNHEY and CDR2 SVGAGI. With 1 base clipped from V and 8 bases from J, the junction kept 19 bases outside the gene matches. CDR3 bases: TGTGCCAGCAGTTACTATTCGGGGACAGCAAGCCTTTCAGGGGAAAAACTGTTTTTT. Encoded protein: CASSYYSGTASLSGEKLFF.

This rearrangement joins TRBV30 to TRBJ1-1; D unresolved. Germline CDR1 GTSNPN, CDR2 SVGIG (reference sequence). V lost 6 bases and J lost 5, with 13 bases in between. The CDR3 contains 12 residues. CDR3 bases: TGTGCCTGCGGACGGTCCAGAACTGAAGCTTTCTTT. This encodes CACGRSRTEAFF.

The gene calls are TRBV7-2 and TRBJ2-5; no reliable D call. The CDR3 covers 12 residues. With 4 bases removed from V and 7 bases from J, the gap between germline ends came to 10 bases. Germline lookup yields CDR1 SGHTA and CDR2 FQGNSA. The CDR3 reads CASSSYLGTQYF. The CDR3 DNA is TGTGCCAGCAGCTCCTACCTGGGGACCCAGTACTTC.

This clonotype was detected many times. The rearrangement links TRBV4-3 to TRBJ2-3; a weak D match, TRBD2 (6 bases). Germline loops: CDR1 LGHNA, CDR2 YSLEER. Trimming removed 0 bases at V and 3 bases at J, with 10 bases between. This CDR3 has 15 amino acids. CDR3 amino acids: CASSQDMTRTDTQYF. CDR3 DNA: TGCGCCAGCAGCCAAGATATGACTAGAACAGATACGCAGTATTTT.

This clonotype was seen a few times. This chain uses TRBV19 with TRBJ1-5, with TRBD1 matching over 11 bases. Trimming cost V 4 bases and J 2 bases; bases outside gene matches: 4. Germline assignment: CDR1 LNHDA and CDR2 SQIVND (reference sequence). CDR3 size: 16 residues. The CDR3 reads CASSKDRGHGNQPQHF. The CDR3 bases are TGTGCCAGTAGTAAGGACAGGGGGCATGGCAATCAGCCCCAGCATTTT.

This rearrangement joins TRBV20-1 to TRBJ1-3, with D possibly matching TRBD1 (5 bases). The CDR3 contains 13 residues. The germline V and J ends were trimmed by 4 bases and 5 bases, with 12 bases remaining between them. CDR1 and CDR2 (germline): DFQATT, SNEGSKA (reference sequence). Written as DNA, the CDR3 is TGCAGTGCTACTCGGGGACGGAGAAACACCATATATTTT. As protein: CSATRGRRNTIYF.

To note about this clonotype: One end of the junction does not line up with germline, which may come from a read error. The V call is TRBV11-2, the J call TRBJ1-4; 8 bases align to TRBD1. From germline, CDR1 is SGHAT and CDR2 FQNNGV. There are 15 residues in the CDR3. CDR3 bases: TGTGCCAGCAGCTCCGATCAGGGGGCGGGTGAAAAACAGTTTTTT. This codes for CASSSDQGAGEKQFF. Combining the CDR3 with reference TRBV11-2 and TRBJ1-4 gives the whole variable domain EAGVAQSPRYKIIEKRQSVAFWCNPISGHATLYWYQQILGQGPKLLIQFQNNGVVDDSQLPKDRFSAERLKGVDSTLKIQPAKLEDSAVYLCASSSDQGAGEKQFFGSGTQLSVL.

This clonotype was observed a few times. This chain connects TRBV7-9 to TRBJ1-2; D unclear. Trimming took off 5 bases at V and 7 bases at J, with 8 bases between the two ends. The CDR3 consists of 11 residues. Germline V gene data show CDR1 as SEHNR and CDR2 as FQNEAQ (reference sequence). The CDR3 region has the DNA TGTGCCAGCAGCCTAAGTTCTGGCTACACCTTC. Translated: CASSLSSGYTF.

This clonotype was counted only a few times. The chain uses TRBV5-6 and TRBJ1-1; D is perhaps TRBD1 (5 bases). There are 11 residues in the CDR3. V gave up 6 bases and J gave up 7 bases, with 10 bases separating them. CDR1 SGHDT and CDR2 YYEEEE come from the germline V gene. The CDR3 region is CASTDSIEAFF. In DNA form, the CDR3 reads TGTGCCAGCACCGACAGTATTGAAGCTTTCTTT.

The rearrangement links TRBV4-3 to TRBJ2-2, with D hard to call. CDR1 and CDR2 (germline): LGHNA, YSLEER. The CDR3 length is 16 residues. Deletions cut 0 bases from V and 1 base from J, with 9 bases between. In nucleotides, the CDR3 is TGCGCCAGCAGCCAAGAAGTTGCACGGAACACCGGGGAGCTGTTTTTT. It specifies CASSQEVARNTGELFF.

This clonotype was recorded a few times. The chain combines TRBV3-1 with TRBJ2-2; D unresolved. The CDR3 runs to 12 residues. Germline assignment: CDR1 LGHDT and CDR2 YNNKEL (reference sequence). V was pared by 3 bases and J by 3 bases, with 2 bases between. The CDR3 here is CASSHYTGELFF. CDR3 nucleotides: TGTGCCAGCAGCCATTACACCGGGGAGCTGTTTTTT.

This chain links TRBV7-2 with TRBJ2-2; 8 bases are shared with TRBD1. V shed 8 bases and J 2 bases; nucleotides not matched to a gene: 4. Germline V gene lookup returns CDR1 SGHTA and CDR2 FQGNSA. This CDR3 has 14 amino acids. DNA of the CDR3: TGTGCCAGCGGGACAGGACTCAACACCGGGGAGCTGTTTTTT. This codes for CASGTGLNTGELFF.

The chain carries TRBV6-5 and TRBJ2-1; maybe TRBD1 (5 bases). The CDR3 totals 15 residues. The ends were cut back, 0 bases at V and 4 bases at J, with 10 bases in the middle. Germline V gene lookup returns CDR1 MNHEY and CDR2 SVGAGI. CDR3 region: CASSYSSGSYNEQFF. CDR3 nucleotides: TGTGCCAGCAGTTACTCCTCAGGGTCATACAATGAGCAGTTCTTC.

This sequence joins TRBV7-9 and TRBJ1-1; D unclear. Per germline, CDR1 SEHNR and CDR2 FQNEAQ (reference sequence). V was pared by 2 bases and J by 5 bases, with 12 bases between. The CDR3 runs to 14 residues. DNA of the CDR3: TGTGCCAGCAGCTTATCGACATGGGGAACTGAAGCTTTCTTT. Translating gives CASSLSTWGTEAFF.

Ten or more counts support this clonotype. The gene calls are TRBV20-1 and TRBJ1-2; 9 nucleotides line up with TRBD1. The CDR3 loop spans 13 amino acids. The germline gives CDR1 DFQATT, CDR2 SNEGSKA (reference sequence). J lost 4 bases, V lost 6 bases, and 6 bases had no gene match. The CDR3 here is CSAETGGSYGYTF. Here the CDR3 DNA reads TGCAGTGCGGAGACAGGGGGTAGCTATGGCTACACCTTC.

The rearrangement joins TRBV29-1 to TRBJ1-1, with D unclear. This CDR3 is 12 amino acids long. Between the trimmed V and J ends, which lost 5 bases and 1 base, there was a span of 8 bases. The germline V gene encodes CDR1 SQVTM and CDR2 ANQGSEA. The CDR3 DNA reads as TGCAGCGTTTACAGACAGAACACTGAAGCTTTCTTT. This sequence encodes CSVYRQNTEAFF.

The J gene is TRBJ1-6, the V gene TRBV11-2; no clear D gene. V lost 3 bases and J lost 7, with 7 bases in between. The CDR3 consists of 13 residues. Germline V gene lookup returns CDR1 SGHAT and CDR2 FQNNGV. DNA of the CDR3: TGTGCCAGCAGCTTCGTTGGGAATTCACCCCTCCACTTT. Translating gives CASSFVGNSPLHF.

This sequence joins TRBV12-3 or TRBV12-4 and TRBJ1-5, with 10 bases fitting TRBD1. CDR3 length: 17 residues. Trimming cost V 5 bases and J 2 bases; bases outside gene matches: 9. CDR3 region: CASSADRGGVGNQPQHF. In DNA, the CDR3 is TGTGCCAGCAGTGCGGACAGGGGGGGCGTTGGCAATCAGCCCCAGCATTTT.

The CDR3 sequence: CASSTRTGLATNEKLFF. DNA for the CDR3: TGTGCCAGTAGTACAAGGACGGGATTGGCAACTAATGAAAAACTGTTTTTT. V gene TRBV19 combines with J gene TRBJ1-4; D unresolved. Trimming took off 4 bases at V and 0 bases at J, with 15 bases between the two ends. The CDR3 loop spans 17 amino acids. Looked up from germline, CDR1 is LNHDA and CDR2 is SQIVND (reference sequence).

This clonotype showed up just a few times. The V gene is TRBV20-1, the J gene TRBJ1-2; 8 positions match TRBD1. The germline V gene has CDR1 DFQATT and CDR2 SNEGSKA (reference sequence). V gave up 6 bases and J gave up 8 bases; unmatched junction bases: 5. The CDR3 is made up of 11 amino acids. CDR3 DNA: TGCAGTGCAACAGGGGGTTACGGCTACACCTTC. This gives the protein CSATGGYGYTF.

The chain uses TRBV4-1 and TRBJ1-5; 10 nucleotides agree with TRBD1. In germline, CDR1 is MGHRA, CDR2 YSYEKL. The CDR3 contains 15 residues. V trimming: 4 bases; J trimming: 4 bases; junction bases outside the gene matches: 4. The CDR3 DNA reads as TGCGCCAGCAGCCGAGTGGACAGGGGGAATCAGCCCCAGCATTTT. Translated, it gives CASSRVDRGNQPQHF.

A few counts support this clonotype. The chain joins TRBV4-3 to TRBJ2-3; D perhaps matches TRBD2 (5 bases). Trimming left V 5 bases short and J 3 bases short, with 9 bases between. CDR3 length equals 13 residues. Germline assignment: CDR1 LGHNA and CDR2 YSLEER. This CDR3 reads CASSGLLTDTQYF. Here the CDR3 DNA reads TGCGCCAGCAGCGGACTTTTAACAGATACGCAGTATTTT.

In its sample, this clonotype was seen a few times. The rearrangement links TRBV7-9 to TRBJ2-1, with D possibly being TRBD1 (6 bases). V was pared by 0 bases and J by 8 bases, with 8 bases between. The CDR3 runs 13 residues. The germline gives CDR1 SEHNR, CDR2 FQNEAQ (reference sequence). The CDR3 sequence: CASSLAGAHEQFF. The CDR3, as DNA: TGTGCCAGCAGCTTAGCGGGGGCCCATGAGCAGTTCTTC. Full variable domain (remainder filled in from reference TRBV7-9 and TRBJ2-1): DTGVSQNPRHKITKRGQNVTFRCDPISEHNRLYWYRQTLGQGPEFLTYFQNEAQLEKSRLLSDRFSAERPKGSFSTLEIQRTEQGDSAMYLCASSLAGAHEQFFGPGTRLTVL.

The V call is TRBV7-2, the J call TRBJ1-2, with D unresolved. In germline, CDR1 is SGHTA, CDR2 FQGNSA. The CDR3 has 11 amino acids. The V and J ends lost 7 bases and 8 bases respectively, with 11 bases between them. The CDR3 protein is CASTITGGYTF. The CDR3 region has the DNA TGTGCCAGCACCATCACTGGAGGCTACACCTTC.

The V gene is TRBV15, the J gene TRBJ1-1; D is possibly TRBD1 (6 bases). The germline CDR1 and CDR2 sequences are LNHNV and YYDKDF (reference sequence). CDR3 size: 15 residues. Trimming cost V 0 bases and J 4 bases, with 12 bases left between them. In DNA, the CDR3 is TGTGCCACCAGCAGAGAACAGGGACGGGGCACTGAAGCTTTCTTT. This translates into CATSREQGRGTEAFF.

The genes are TRBV25-1 and TRBJ2-5; 7 nucleotides match TRBD2. The CDR3 has 15 amino acids. V lost 0 bases and J lost 5; bases outside the gene matches: 6. Germline V gives CDR1 MGHDK, CDR2 SYGVNS. The CDR3 region is CASSEYGREVETQYF. Written as DNA, the CDR3 is TGTGCCAGCAGTGAATATGGGAGGGAAGTGGAGACCCAGTACTTC.

The chain carries TRBV14 and TRBJ2-3; no clear D. Germline CDR1 SGHDN, CDR2 FVKESK. This CDR3 region has 15 residues. V dropped 4 bases and J dropped 2 bases, with 13 bases sitting between them. The CDR3 DNA is TGTGCCAGCAGCCCAATACGGTCCTACACAGATACGCAGTATTTT. Encoded protein: CASSPIRSYTDTQYF.

This clonotype appeared many times. This chain links TRBV5-5 with TRBJ1-5; unclear D gene. The germline gives CDR1 SGHKS, CDR2 YYEKEE (reference sequence). The V end lost 1 base, the J end lost 0 bases, and 8 bases lay between the germline ends. There are 15 residues in the CDR3. Written as DNA, the CDR3 is TGTGCCAGCAGCTTGCAGTTTAATAGCAATCAGCCCCAGCATTTT. Its protein is CASSLQFNSNQPQHF.

V is TRBV15 and J is TRBJ1-2; 7 positions match TRBD1. V lost 2 bases, J lost 6 bases, and 12 bases stayed unmatched. The CDR3 has 16 residues. Germline CDR1 reads LNHNV; CDR2 reads YYDKDF (reference sequence). CDR3 in amino acids: CATSRSPRDSPDGYTF. The CDR3, as DNA: TGTGCCACCAGCAGATCACCCCGGGACAGCCCTGATGGCTACACCTTC.